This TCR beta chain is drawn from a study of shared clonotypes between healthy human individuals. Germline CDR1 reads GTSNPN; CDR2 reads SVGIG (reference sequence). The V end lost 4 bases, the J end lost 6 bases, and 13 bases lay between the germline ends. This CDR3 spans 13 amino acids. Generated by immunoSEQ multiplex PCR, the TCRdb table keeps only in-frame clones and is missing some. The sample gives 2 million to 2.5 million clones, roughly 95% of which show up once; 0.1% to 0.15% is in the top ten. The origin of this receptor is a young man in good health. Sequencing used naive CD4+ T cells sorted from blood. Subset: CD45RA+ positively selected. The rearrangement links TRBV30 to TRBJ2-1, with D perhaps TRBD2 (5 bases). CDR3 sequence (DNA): TGTGCCTGGAATCCGGGAATGATCAATGAGCAGTTCTTC. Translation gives CAWNPGMINEQFF.